This section outlines one TCR beta chain sequence together with its context. Antigen specificity is unknown. This specimen comes from a study of shared clonotypes between healthy human individuals. Researchers partitioned CD4+ cells into CD45RA+ naive and CD45RA-negative memory subsets. Authors' processing steps: Junction-only sequences without quality scores came from ImmunoSEQ, so filtering differed. Measured with immunoSEQ multiplex PCR; TCRdb has only the in-frame clones, and not every one. That table furnishes V, J and clone size, whereas the DNA furnished D and trimming. Among 150,000 to 200,000 clones listed, about 93% were seen once. CDR3 length: 15 residues. V lost 5 bases, J lost 6 bases, and 20 bases lay in between. The germline V gene has CDR1 SGHVS and CDR2 FNYEAQ. Overall study results and limits: When naive CD4 clonotypes were compared across a handful of donors, approximately 5% were shared.

The sequence was collected from a woman aged 25-40 years in good health. Material: naive CD4+ T cells sorted from blood. Subset: CD45RA+ positively selected. The chain joins TRBV7-6 to TRBJ2-7, with D tentatively TRBD1 or TRBD2 (5 bases each). For the CDR3, the DNA is TGTGCCAGCAGCGCCGTCCGGGACCCTCCCTTCGAGCAGTACTTC. It codes for CASSAVRDPPFEQYF.